These 13 T cell receptor beta chains originate from one sample sequenced in a study of blood T cell repertoires in COVID-19. The table came from immunoSEQ multiplex PCR; TCRdb's copy has only in-frame clones and leaves some out. The sample consists of around 370,000 clones, more than 75% of them appearing once. The specimen sequenced was PBMCs or T cells enriched from blood (not recorded which). These TCRs come from a woman younger than 35 who had recovered from COVID-19.

The chain couples TRBV28 to TRBJ2-5; 7 nucleotides agree with TRBD1. In germline, CDR1 is MDHEN, CDR2 SYDVKM. The CDR3 extends over 15 amino acids. The trim removed 8 bases at V and 0 bases at J, leaving 9 bases unmatched. CDR3 nucleotide sequence: TGTGCCAGCCGAACAGGGGAGCCGTACCAAGAGACCCAGTACTTC. It codes for CASRTGEPYQETQYF.

The chain employs TRBV2 and TRBJ1-6; TRBD1 aligns across 9 bases. From germline, CDR1 is SNHLY and CDR2 FYNNEI. J gave up 14 bases and V 6 bases, and 5 bases lay outside the gene matches. This CDR3 is built from 12 residues. CDR3 bases: TGTGCCAGCAGGACAGGGGGAGTATCCCTCCACTTT. It specifies CASRTGGVSLHF.

This chain links TRBV7-2 with TRBJ1-2; possible D gene TRBD1, 6 bases. The CDR3 runs to 13 residues. The V gene lost 4 bases and the J gene lost 4 bases, with 10 bases spanning the gap. CDR1 SGHTA and CDR2 FQGNSA come from the germline V gene. The CDR3 DNA reads as TGTGCCAGCAGCTGGGGACAAGGCTATGGCTACACCTTC. This codes for CASSWGQGYGYTF.

The CDR3 DNA reads TGTGCCAGCAGTTCAGGGATGAACACTGAAGCTTTCTTT. This encodes CASSSGMNTEAFF. The chain combines TRBV28 with TRBJ1-1; D perhaps matches TRBD1 (5 bases). V was cut by 4 bases and J by 0 bases, with 6 bases left in between. Germline V gene data show CDR1 as MDHEN and CDR2 as SYDVKM. The CDR3 contains 13 residues. The whole variable domain, filled in from reference TRBV28 and TRBJ1-1, reads DVKVTQSSRYLVKRTGEKVFLECVQDMDHENMFWYRQDPGLGLRLIYFSYDVKMKEKGDIPEGYSVSREKKERFSLILESASTNQTSMYLCASSSGMNTEAFFGQGTRLTVV.

CDR3 bases: TGTGCCAGCAGCCTTGTGCCGGGGGACCAAGAGACCCAGTACTTC. The encoded protein is CASSLVPGDQETQYF. The chain couples TRBV11-2 to TRBJ2-5, with D possibly matching TRBD2 (6 bases). V lost 5 bases and J 0 bases, leaving 13 bases between the germline ends. Germline lookup yields CDR1 SGHAT and CDR2 FQNNGV. There are 15 residues in the CDR3.

This chain joins TRBV9 and TRBJ2-7; D is possibly TRBD1 (6 bases). V was clipped by 1 base and J by 5 bases, with 13 bases between them. Germline-derived CDR1 and CDR2 are SGDLS and YYNGEE. The CDR3 runs 14 residues. CDR3 loop: CASSVMGAGDEQYF. DNA of the CDR3: TGTGCCAGCAGCGTAATGGGGGCCGGGGACGAGCAGTACTTC.

This clone was detected only once. Other DNA sequences within the sample encode an identical CDR3. The chain links TRBV28 to TRBJ2-7, with 9 bases lining up with TRBD1. This CDR3 contains 13 residues. Germline V lookup: CDR1 MDHEN, CDR2 SYDVKM. Trimming took 5 bases from V and 3 from J; bases not matched to a gene: 2. CDR3 in DNA: TGTGCCAGCAGTCCGGGACAGGGCTACGAGCAGTACTTC. Residues: CASSPGQGYEQYF.

Remarks on this clone: The same CDR3 can be traced to other DNA sequences in this sample. The V and J genes are TRBV5-1 and TRBJ1-1, with TRBD1 identical over 9 bases. The CDR3 is 13 amino acids. In germline, CDR1 is SGHRS, CDR2 YFSETQ. The J segment lost 3 bases and the V segment lost 4 bases, leaving 1 base of the junction unmatched. The CDR3 region has the DNA TGCGCCAGCAGCCGGGACAGGGACACTGAAGCTTTCTTT. Translation: CASSRDRDTEAFF.

This rearrangement joins TRBV20-1 to TRBJ2-7; D is undetermined. Germline V lookup: CDR1 DFQATT, CDR2 SNEGSKA (reference sequence). CDR3 length: 12 amino acids. The V and J ends lost 3 bases and 2 bases respectively, with 8 bases between them. The CDR3 loop reads CSASGRTYEQYF. Written as DNA, the CDR3 is TGCAGTGCTAGTGGCAGGACCTACGAGCAGTACTTC.

This clone was detected a few times. The CDR3 DNA follows: TGTGCCAGCAGCCAATTTATGGGCAGGGGTGGGTACGGTCAGCCCCAGCATTTT. Protein: CASSQFMGRGGYGQPQHF. The V and J genes are TRBV3-1 (or the pseudogene TRBV3-2) and TRBJ1-5, with D tentatively TRBD1 (6 bases). Germline loops: CDR1 LGHDT, CDR2 YNNKEL (reference sequence). CDR3 length: 18 residues. V lost 2 bases and J 6 bases, leaving 23 bases between the germline ends.

The V call is TRBV3-1 (or the pseudogene TRBV3-2), the J call TRBJ2-7, with D tentatively TRBD2 (5 bases). CDR1 is LGHDT, CDR2 YNNKEL, per germline (reference sequence). V was clipped by 1 base and J by 0 bases, with 10 bases between them. CDR3 length: 15 amino acids. In DNA, the CDR3 is TGTGCCAGCAGCCAAGGGACTCTAGGCTCCTACGAGCAGTACTTC. This codes for CASSQGTLGSYEQYF.

The chain has TRBV3-1 (or the pseudogene TRBV3-2) and TRBJ2-3, with 14 bases fitting TRBD2. The CDR3 length is 15 residues. Germline trimming cut 3 bases from V and 11 bases from J; bases unmatched to any gene: 7. Germline-derived CDR1 and CDR2 are LGHDT and YNNKEL (reference sequence). CDR3 in amino acids: CASSHPGTSGGVQYF. In DNA, the CDR3 is TGTGCCAGCAGCCACCCCGGGACTAGCGGGGGTGTGCAGTATTTT.

The chain recombines TRBV7-6 with TRBJ1-1; TRBD1 is a possible D gene (5 bases). Trimming took off 5 bases at V and 2 bases at J, with 15 bases between the two ends. The CDR3 is made up of 15 amino acids. Germline CDR1 is SGHVS and CDR2 is FNYEAQ. In nucleotides, the CDR3 is TGTGCCAGCAGCCTGAACCGGGGGGTTAACACTGAAGCTTTCTTT. Residues: CASSLNRGVNTEAFF.